A selection of T cell receptor beta chains follows, all from one sample in a study of blood T cell repertoires in COVID-19. The repertoire was sequenced with immunoSEQ multiplex PCR; TCRdb's copy has only in-frame clones and lacks some. The sample holds about 140,000 clones; 76% are singletons and the top ten take roughly 4.7%. Sequencing was carried out using peripheral blood. These receptors all stem from a woman older than 75 with active or convalescent COVID-19. The CDR3 runs from the conserved cysteine through the conserved F or W.

V gene	CDR3 length	CDR3 protein
TRBV11-2	14	CASSHYTSSHEQFF
TRBV4-1	16	CASSQDPGQTYGEQFF
TRBV7-8	13	CASRRGSTDTQYF
TRBV18	13	CASSQGQHYGYTF
TRBV5-1	15	CASSLTGDSTDTQYF
TRBV15	15	CATSAGTHSNQPQHF
TRBV19	14	CASSQNSGGREQYF
TRBV6-6	12	CASSDDRHEAFF
TRBV18	15	CASSIYEAVKNIQYF
TRBV7-8	16	CASTLQGAWGNQPQHF